The 5 T cell receptor beta chains reported below all come from one sample, sequenced in a study of T-cell memory formation after mild COVID-19. TCRdb used MiXCR to reprocess the 5' RACE reads, holding one entry per CDR3 protein. The sample includes about 290,000 distinct CDR3 sequences, under 20% of them seen just once. The specimen sequenced was PBMCs or a T cell subset sorted from them (not recorded which). Receptor source: a man younger than 35 who had mild COVID-19 (a few samples of this study predate the infection). Cell type and time point are not known.

V is TRBV7-2 and J is TRBJ1-1, with a tentative D call TRBD1 (6 bases). There are 14 residues in the CDR3. Germline V gives CDR1 SGHTA, CDR2 FQGNSA. Trimming took 3 bases from V and 4 from J, leaving 12 bases between them. The CDR3 DNA follows: TGTGCCAGCAGCTTTCAGGGGTCAGGCACTGAAGCTTTCTTT. This sequence encodes CASSFQGSGTEAFF.

This clonotype was seen a handful of times. The chain carries TRBV7-2 and TRBJ2-2, with D unresolved. V lost 3 bases and J 7 bases, leaving 9 bases between the germline ends. Germline CDR1 SGHTA, CDR2 FQGNSA. This CDR3 has 13 amino acids. The CDR3 region has the DNA TGTGCCAGCAGCTTCTCGGGTGACGGGGAGCTGTTTTTT. This codes for CASSFSGDGELFF.

The chain uses TRBV9 and TRBJ1-4; TRBD1 matches 10 bases. The CDR3 is 14 amino acids. Germline V lookup: CDR1 SGDLS, CDR2 YYNGEE. CDR3 DNA: TGTGCGAGCCAACCCGGGACAGGGGTCGGAAAACTGTTTTTT. Its translation is CASQPGTGVGKLFF.

This clonotype has only a few counts. V and J are TRBV7-3 and TRBJ2-1; TRBD1 agrees at 7 bases. The CDR3 covers 13 residues. Germline trimming cut 1 base from V and 10 bases from J; bases unmatched to any gene: 4. Germline V lookup: CDR1 SGHTA, CDR2 FQGTGA. CDR3 protein: CASSLRDRGEQFF. The CDR3 DNA reads TGTGCCAGCAGCTTAAGGGACAGAGGCGAGCAGTTCTTC.

This clonotype turned up a few times. The chain recombines TRBV9 with TRBJ2-7; the D is unclear. The CDR3 is 15 amino acids. V was clipped by 0 bases and J by 0 bases, with 10 bases between them. Per the germline V gene, CDR1 is SGDLS and CDR2 is YYNGEE. CDR3 coding DNA: TGTGCCAGCAGCGTAGGGGTGGCAAACTCCTACGAGCAGTACTTC. Amino acids: CASSVGVANSYEQYF.